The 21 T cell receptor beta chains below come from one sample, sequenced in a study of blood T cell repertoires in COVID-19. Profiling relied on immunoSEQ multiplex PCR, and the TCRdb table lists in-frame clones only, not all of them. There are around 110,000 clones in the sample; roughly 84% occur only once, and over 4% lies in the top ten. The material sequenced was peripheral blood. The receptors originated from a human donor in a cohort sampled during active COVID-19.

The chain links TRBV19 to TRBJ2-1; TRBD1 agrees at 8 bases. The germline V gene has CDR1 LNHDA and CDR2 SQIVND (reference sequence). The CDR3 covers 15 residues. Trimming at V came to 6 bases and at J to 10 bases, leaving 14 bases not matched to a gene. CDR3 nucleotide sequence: TGTGCCAGTAGCCCCGCCTGGGATGGACAGGGCGAGCAGTTCTTC. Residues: CASSPAWDGQGEQFF.

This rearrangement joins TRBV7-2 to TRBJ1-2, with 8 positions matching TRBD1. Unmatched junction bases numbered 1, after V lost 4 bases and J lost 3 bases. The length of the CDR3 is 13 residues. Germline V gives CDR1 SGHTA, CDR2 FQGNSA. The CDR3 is CASSSDRDYGYTF. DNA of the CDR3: TGTGCCAGCAGCTCGGACAGGGACTATGGCTACACCTTC. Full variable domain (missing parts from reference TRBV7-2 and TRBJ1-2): GAGVSQSPSNKVTEKGKDVELRCDPISGHTALYWYRQSLGQGLEFLIYFQGNSAPDKSGLPSDRFSAERTGGSVSTLTIQRTQQEDSAVYLCASSSDRDYGYTFGSGTRLTVV.

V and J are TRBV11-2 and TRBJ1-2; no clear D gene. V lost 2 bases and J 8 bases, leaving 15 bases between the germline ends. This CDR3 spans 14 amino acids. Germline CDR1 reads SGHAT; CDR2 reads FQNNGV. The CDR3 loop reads CASSLNSGLQGYTF. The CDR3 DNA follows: TGTGCCAGCAGCTTAAACAGTGGCCTTCAAGGCTACACCTTC.

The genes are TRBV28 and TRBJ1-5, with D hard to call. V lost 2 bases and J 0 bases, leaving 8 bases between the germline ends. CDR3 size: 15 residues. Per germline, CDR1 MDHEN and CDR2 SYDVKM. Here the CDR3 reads CASSLGENSNQPQHF. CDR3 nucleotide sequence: TGTGCCAGCAGTTTAGGAGAGAATAGCAATCAGCCCCAGCATTTT.

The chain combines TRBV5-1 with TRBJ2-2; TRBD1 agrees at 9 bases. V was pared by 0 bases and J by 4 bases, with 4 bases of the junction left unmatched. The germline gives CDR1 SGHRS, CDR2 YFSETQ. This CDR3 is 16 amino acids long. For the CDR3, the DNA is TGCGCCAGCAGCTTGGACAGGGGGCAGACCACCGGGGAGCTGTTTTTT. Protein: CASSLDRGQTTGELFF.

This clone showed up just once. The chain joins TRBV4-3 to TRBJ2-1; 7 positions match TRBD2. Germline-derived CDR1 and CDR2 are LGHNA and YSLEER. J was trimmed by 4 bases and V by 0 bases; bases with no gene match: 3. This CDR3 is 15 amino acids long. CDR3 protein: CASSQDFGRYNEQFF. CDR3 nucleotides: TGCGCCAGCAGCCAAGACTTCGGGAGGTACAATGAGCAGTTCTTC.

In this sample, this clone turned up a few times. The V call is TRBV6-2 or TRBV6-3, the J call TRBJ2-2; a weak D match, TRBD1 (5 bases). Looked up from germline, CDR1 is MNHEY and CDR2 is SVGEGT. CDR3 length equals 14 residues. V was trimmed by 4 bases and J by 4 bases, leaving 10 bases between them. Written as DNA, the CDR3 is TGTGCCAGCAGTTTGGGGCAGTCCACCGGGGAGCTGTTTTTT. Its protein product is CASSLGQSTGELFF.

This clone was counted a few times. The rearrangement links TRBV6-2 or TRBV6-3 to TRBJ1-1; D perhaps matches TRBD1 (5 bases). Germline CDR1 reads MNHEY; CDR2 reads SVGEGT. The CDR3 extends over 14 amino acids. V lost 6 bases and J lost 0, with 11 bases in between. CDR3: CASSKGEVNTEAFF. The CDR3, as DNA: TGTGCCAGCAGCAAAGGGGAGGTGAACACTGAAGCTTTCTTT.

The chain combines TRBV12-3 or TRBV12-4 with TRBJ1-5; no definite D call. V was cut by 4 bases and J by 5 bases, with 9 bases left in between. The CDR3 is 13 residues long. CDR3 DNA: TGTGCCAGCAGTTCGGAAGGAGATCAGCCCCAGCATTTT. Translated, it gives CASSSEGDQPQHF.

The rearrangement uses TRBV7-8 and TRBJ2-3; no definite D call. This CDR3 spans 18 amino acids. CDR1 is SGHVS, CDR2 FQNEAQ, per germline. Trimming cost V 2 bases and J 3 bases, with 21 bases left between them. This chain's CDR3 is CASSLPLEEPLLTDTQYF. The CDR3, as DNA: TGTGCCAGCAGCTTACCTCTTGAGGAGCCACTATTGACAGATACGCAGTATTTT.

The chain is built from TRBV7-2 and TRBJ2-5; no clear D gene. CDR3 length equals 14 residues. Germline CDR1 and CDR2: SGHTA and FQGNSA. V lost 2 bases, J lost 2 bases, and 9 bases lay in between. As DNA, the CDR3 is TGTGCCAGCAGCTTAAACTACGGACAAGAGACCCAGTACTTC. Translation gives CASSLNYGQETQYF.

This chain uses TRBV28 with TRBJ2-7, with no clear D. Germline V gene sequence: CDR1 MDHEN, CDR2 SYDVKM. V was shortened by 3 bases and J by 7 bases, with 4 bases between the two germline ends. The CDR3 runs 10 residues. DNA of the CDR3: TGTGCCAGCAGTTTTCAGGAGCAGTACTTC. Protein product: CASSFQEQYF. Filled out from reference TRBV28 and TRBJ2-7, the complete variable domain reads DVKVTQSSRYLVKRTGEKVFLECVQDMDHENMFWYRQDPGLGLRLIYFSYDVKMKEKGDIPEGYSVSREKKERFSLILESASTNQTSMYLCASSFQEQYFGPGTRLTVT.

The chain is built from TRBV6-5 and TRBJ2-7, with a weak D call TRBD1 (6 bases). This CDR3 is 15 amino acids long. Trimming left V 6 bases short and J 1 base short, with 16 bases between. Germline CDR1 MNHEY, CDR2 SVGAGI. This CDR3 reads CASSRGQRGSYEQYF. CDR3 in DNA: TGTGCCAGCAGCCGAGGACAGAGAGGTTCCTACGAGCAGTACTTC.

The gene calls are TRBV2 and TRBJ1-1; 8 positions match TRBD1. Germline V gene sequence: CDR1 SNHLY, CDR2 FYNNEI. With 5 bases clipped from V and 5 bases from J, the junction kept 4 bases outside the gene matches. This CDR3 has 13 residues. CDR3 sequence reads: CASSSQGATEAFF. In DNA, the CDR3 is TGTGCCAGCAGTTCCCAGGGGGCAACTGAAGCTTTCTTT.

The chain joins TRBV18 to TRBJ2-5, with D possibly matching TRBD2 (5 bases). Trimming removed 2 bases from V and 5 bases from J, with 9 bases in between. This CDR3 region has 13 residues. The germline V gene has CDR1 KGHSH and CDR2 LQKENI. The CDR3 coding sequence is TGTGCCAGCTCACCATCGGGGTTGGAGACCCAGTACTTC. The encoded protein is CASSPSGLETQYF.

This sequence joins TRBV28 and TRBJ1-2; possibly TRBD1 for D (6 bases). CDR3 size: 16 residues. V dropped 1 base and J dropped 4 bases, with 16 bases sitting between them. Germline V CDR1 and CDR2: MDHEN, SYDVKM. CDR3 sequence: CASSLYTGNIAYGYTF. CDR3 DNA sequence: TGTGCCAGCAGTTTATACACAGGGAATATAGCCTATGGCTACACCTTC.

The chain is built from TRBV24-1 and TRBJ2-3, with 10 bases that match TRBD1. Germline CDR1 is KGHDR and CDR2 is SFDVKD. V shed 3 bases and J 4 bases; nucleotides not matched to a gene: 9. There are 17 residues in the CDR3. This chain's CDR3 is CATSDNRDRGVADTQYF. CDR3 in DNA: TGTGCCACCAGTGATAACCGGGACAGGGGTGTCGCAGATACGCAGTATTTT.

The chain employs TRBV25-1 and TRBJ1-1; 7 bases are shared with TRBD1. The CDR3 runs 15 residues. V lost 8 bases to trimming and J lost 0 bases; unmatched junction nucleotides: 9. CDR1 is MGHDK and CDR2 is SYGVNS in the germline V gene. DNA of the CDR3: TGTGCCAGCGGGAGGACAGGCCCTATGAACACTGAAGCTTTCTTT. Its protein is CASGRTGPMNTEAFF.

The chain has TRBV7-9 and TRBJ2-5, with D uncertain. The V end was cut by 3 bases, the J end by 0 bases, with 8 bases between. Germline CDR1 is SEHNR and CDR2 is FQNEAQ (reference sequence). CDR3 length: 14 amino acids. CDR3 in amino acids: CASSLYSDQETQYF. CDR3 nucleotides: TGTGCCAGCAGCTTGTACAGTGACCAAGAGACCCAGTACTTC.

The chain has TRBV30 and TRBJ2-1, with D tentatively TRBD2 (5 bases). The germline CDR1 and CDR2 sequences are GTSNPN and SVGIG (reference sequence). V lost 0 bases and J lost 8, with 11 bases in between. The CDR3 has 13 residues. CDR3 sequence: CAWSVLLRDEQFF. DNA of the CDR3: TGTGCCTGGAGTGTACTTTTGAGGGATGAGCAGTTCTTC.

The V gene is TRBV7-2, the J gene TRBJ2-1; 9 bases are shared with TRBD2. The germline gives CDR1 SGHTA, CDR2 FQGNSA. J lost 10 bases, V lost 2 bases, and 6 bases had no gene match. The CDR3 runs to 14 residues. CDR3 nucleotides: TGTGCCAGCAGCTTAAGTAGCGGGAGCGGGGAGCAGTTCTTC. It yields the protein CASSLSSGSGEQFF.